A selection of T cell receptor beta chains follows, all from one sample in a study of Graves' ophthalmopathy and Graves' hyperthyroidism. From the multiplex PCR reads, TCRdb called clonotypes with MiXCR, one entry per CDR3 protein. The sample consists of hundreds of thousands of distinct CDR3 sequences, over 20% of them appearing once. Sequencing was carried out using peripheral blood. The receptors shown here come from a woman between 18 and 30 years old with stable Graves' hyperthyroidism. Some clones in this sample may be carry-over from other donors' samples. The CDR3 runs from the conserved cysteine through the conserved F or W.

v_call	j_call	cdr3_aa
TRBV19	TRBJ1-5	CASSIAPEDNQPQHF
TRBV20-1	TRBJ1-1	CSARSTQNTEAFF
TRBV12-5	TRBJ2-3	CASGLIGIHTQYF
TRBV30	TRBJ1-1	CAWRGQGTLRDTEAFF
TRBV28	TRBJ1-5	CASSPTVGQPQHF
TRBV2	TRBJ1-2	CASSEVAVFPDRGYTNYGYTF
TRBV6-1	TRBJ1-2	CASSESTGRWGYTF
TRBV6-2/TRBV6-3	TRBJ2-4	CASTEAGTSLAKNIQYF
TRBV5-1	TRBJ2-7	CASSLAPGSTYEQYF
TRBV7-2	TRBJ1-2	CASMPGQSPYGYTF
TRBV11-3	TRBJ1-1	CASSTGGPEAFF
TRBV9	TRBJ1-6	CASSVRPSLDSPLHF
TRBV12-3/TRBV12-4	TRBJ1-1	CASSYQQGNTEAFF
TRBV6-1	TRBJ1-2	CASSDYFPSPENYGYTF
TRBV6-1	TRBJ1-2	CASSELLIGYGYTF
TRBV6-1	TRBJ1-2	CASSAGFYGYTF
TRBV12-3/TRBV12-4	TRBJ1-6	CASSLGQAHPNSPLHF
TRBV13	TRBJ2-7	CASSLVRGQGENYEQYF
TRBV2	TRBJ1-5	CASRDGTGGRLGPQHF
TRBV11-1	TRBJ2-2	CASSRPGLAENTGELFF
TRBV28	TRBJ1-5	CASSSGQGYNQPQHF
TRBV12-3/TRBV12-4	TRBJ1-2	CASSAWTELTLPNYGYTF
TRBV28	TRBJ2-5	CASTSDFLTFQETQYF
TRBV6-1	TRBJ1-1	CASSDPIPGGRRAFF
TRBV20-1	TRBJ2-5	CSARPSDRGRKTQYF
TRBV27	TRBJ1-5	CPPQHRGKYSNQPQHF
TRBV7-2	TRBJ1-6	CASSTQTGYNSPLHF
TRBV11-2	TRBJ2-7	CASSRGTLGPYEQYF
TRBV14	TRBJ2-3	CASSQSRGDTQYF
TRBV7-8	TRBJ2-7	CASSLALAGEDEQYF
TRBV12-3/TRBV12-4	TRBJ1-1	CASSLMGNTEACF
TRBV6-1	TRBJ2-5	CASSEAFSGGTQETQYF
TRBV28	TRBJ1-2	CASSLSDREGYGYTF
TRBV25-1	TRBJ2-5	CASSEGGRWETQYF
TRBV29-1	TRBJ2-5	CSVGVIGGQETQYF
TRBV6-2/TRBV6-3	TRBJ2-2	CASNPGRADTGELFF
TRBV19	TRBJ2-6	CASINLRRNSGANVLTF
TRBV29-1	TRBJ2-7	CSVERGRGIYEQYF
TRBV27	TRBJ2-7	CASSPTGGRRYF
TRBV12-3/TRBV12-4	TRBJ2-5	CASLSTGRDRETQYF
TRBV14	TRBJ1-1	CASSPYKTTEAFF
TRBV6-2/TRBV6-3	TRBJ1-1	CASVTFPNTEAFF
TRBV24-1	TRBJ2-7	CATSARGGLSEQYF
TRBV20-1	TRBJ2-7	CSARGYRGHEQYF
TRBV19	TRBJ2-7	CASSPRTGTQSYEQYF
TRBV28	TRBJ1-1	CASSEGNSEAFF
TRBV4-1	TRBJ2-7	CASSQELAESYEQYF
TRBV28	TRBJ1-1	CASSLWDRARTEAFF
TRBV6-1	TRBJ2-7	CASSEVVTATYEQYF